The rows below give T cell receptor beta chains drawn from one sample of a study of blood T cells in healthy people across ages. In TCRdb, the 5' RACE reads were re-called with MiXCR into one record per CDR3 protein. The repertoire holds 700,000 to 850,000 distinct CDR3 sequences, with around half as singletons. Sample: blood. The receptors come from an elderly man in good health. Each CDR3 is given with its conserved first and last residue. Fields, in order: J gene, V gene, D gene, clone size, CDR3 DNA, CDR3 protein. D genes are given only for firm matches. The size of a clone is reported for some rows only, either as once, few or many, or as a class for expanded clones.

J gene: TRBJ2-5
V gene: TRBV5-1
D gene: -
clone size: -
CDR3 DNA: TGCGCCAGCAGCTTAGGTGGGAGTAAGGAGACCCAGTACTTC
CDR3 protein: CASSLGGSKETQYF

J gene: TRBJ2-1
V gene: TRBV29-1
D gene: TRBD2
clone size: -
CDR3 DNA: TGCAGCGTTGAGAGCGGGAGGGGCGCAGGGGGGCAGTTCTTC
CDR3 protein: CSVESGRGAGGQFF

J gene: TRBJ2-1
V gene: TRBV7-2
D gene: -
clone size: many
CDR3 DNA: TGTGCCAGCAGCTTAGGAGGGACTGGGGGGAATGAGCAGTTCTTC
CDR3 protein: CASSLGGTGGNEQFF

J gene: TRBJ2-5
V gene: TRBV7-8
D gene: TRBD1
clone size: few
CDR3 DNA: TGTGCCAGCAGCTTGCGGGACAGGGGGGCCGTCCAAGAGACCCAGTACTTC
CDR3 protein: CASSLRDRGAVQETQYF

J gene: TRBJ2-7
V gene: TRBV7-6
D gene: -
clone size: -
CDR3 DNA: TGTGCCAGCAGCGTAGAGACTAGGGGCTACGAGCAGTACTTC
CDR3 protein: CASSVETRGYEQYF

J gene: TRBJ2-5
V gene: TRBV28
D gene: -
clone size: -
CDR3 DNA: TGTGCCAGCAGTTCCGGGGACTCAGGGACCCAGTACTTC
CDR3 protein: CASSSGDSGTQYF

J gene: TRBJ2-5
V gene: TRBV3-1
D gene: TRBD1
clone size: -
CDR3 DNA: TGTGCCAGCAGCCAAGATAAACAGGGGGCCATCGGGACCCAGTACTTC
CDR3 protein: CASSQDKQGAIGTQYF

J gene: TRBJ2-1
V gene: TRBV6-2/TRBV6-3
D gene: TRBD2
clone size: -
CDR3 DNA: TGTGCCAGCAGTGAGACTTTAGCGGGAGGGCCTTACAATGAGCGGTTCTTC
CDR3 protein: CASSETLAGGPYNERFF

J gene: TRBJ2-1
V gene: TRBV29-1
D gene: TRBD2
clone size: -
CDR3 DNA: TGCAGCGTTGGCCCCCTCCCGGGCGGGAGGGCCTTCTACAATGAGCAGTTCTTC
CDR3 protein: CSVGPLPGGRAFYNEQFF

J gene: TRBJ2-7
V gene: TRBV20-1
D gene: TRBD2
clone size: -
CDR3 DNA: TGCAGTCCCCAACTTAGCGGGAGGGGAAGCTCCTACAATGAGCAGTACTTC
CDR3 protein: CSPQLSGRGSSYNEQYF

J gene: TRBJ2-3
V gene: TRBV3-1
D gene: TRBD1
clone size: few
CDR3 DNA: TGTGCCAGCAGCCAAGTCTCAGGACAGGAGCAGTATTTT
CDR3 protein: CASSQVSGQEQYF

J gene: TRBJ2-7
V gene: TRBV5-1
D gene: -
clone size: -
CDR3 DNA: TGCGCCAGCAGCCGCCCGGGGGTTGATAGCGAGCAGTACTTC
CDR3 protein: CASSRPGVDSEQYF

J gene: TRBJ2-5
V gene: TRBV4-1
D gene: -
clone size: -
CDR3 DNA: TGCGCCAGCAGCCAATATACCACGGGGCCGGATGAGACCCAGTACTTC
CDR3 protein: CASSQYTTGPDETQYF

J gene: TRBJ2-5
V gene: TRBV6-2/TRBV6-3
D gene: TRBD1
clone size: many
CDR3 DNA: TGTGCCAGCAGTTACCCTGTCCCGGGACAGGGGCCTGACCAAGAGACCCAGTACTTC
CDR3 protein: CASSYPVPGQGPDQETQYF

J gene: TRBJ2-3
V gene: TRBV5-1
D gene: TRBD1
clone size: few
CDR3 DNA: TGCGCCAGCAGCACCAGACAGGGGGCAAAAGATACGCAGTATTTT
CDR3 protein: CASSTRQGAKDTQYF

J gene: TRBJ1-4
V gene: TRBV25-1
D gene: -
clone size: few
CDR3 DNA: TGTGCCAGCAGTGAACTGGCAGGAGTTAATGAAAAACTGTTTTTT
CDR3 protein: CASSELAGVNEKLFF

J gene: TRBJ2-1
V gene: TRBV11-2
D gene: TRBD2
clone size: -
CDR3 DNA: TGTGCCAGCAGCGCTCTGGCGGGAGTAAATGAGCAGTTCTTC
CDR3 protein: CASSALAGVNEQFF

J gene: TRBJ2-7
V gene: TRBV20-1
D gene: TRBD2
clone size: few
CDR3 DNA: TGCAGTGCTAGAGAAGGCGGGAGCTCCTACGAGCAGTACTTC
CDR3 protein: CSAREGGSSYEQYF

J gene: TRBJ2-3
V gene: TRBV7-9
D gene: TRBD2
clone size: many
CDR3 DNA: TGTGCCAGCAGCTTTTTCGGGAGGGCCTTGACAGATACGCAGTATTTT
CDR3 protein: CASSFFGRALTDTQYF

J gene: TRBJ2-1
V gene: TRBV7-3
D gene: -
clone size: -
CDR3 DNA: TGTGCCAGCAGCTCAACCGGGACCAGGGTCGATGAGCAGTTCTTC
CDR3 protein: CASSSTGTRVDEQFF

J gene: TRBJ2-3
V gene: TRBV7-9
D gene: -
clone size: -
CDR3 DNA: TGTGCCAGCAGCTCGGACGGTAGACGAGCGGATACAGATACGCAGTATTTT
CDR3 protein: CASSSDGRRADTDTQYF

J gene: TRBJ2-1
V gene: TRBV29-1
D gene: -
clone size: -
CDR3 DNA: TGCAGCGTTGTGAGGTGGCGGAGGACACGCGATGAGCAGTTCTTC
CDR3 protein: CSVVRWRRTRDEQFF

J gene: TRBJ1-5
V gene: TRBV27
D gene: -
clone size: -
CDR3 DNA: TGTGCCAGCAGTTTAGGGTTAGGGCGCAATCAGCCCCAGCATTTT
CDR3 protein: CASSLGLGRNQPQHF

J gene: TRBJ2-2
V gene: TRBV7-8
D gene: TRBD2
clone size: -
CDR3 DNA: TGTGCCAGCAGCTTAGTAGCGGGATCCACCGGGGAGCTGTTTTTT
CDR3 protein: CASSLVAGSTGELFF

J gene: TRBJ2-4
V gene: TRBV28
D gene: -
clone size: -
CDR3 DNA: TGTGCCAGCAGCCCGACGGGGGAGGCCAAAAACATTCAGTACTTC
CDR3 protein: CASSPTGEAKNIQYF

J gene: TRBJ2-5
V gene: TRBV27
D gene: -
clone size: -
CDR3 DNA: TGTGCCAGCAGTGACACGTTCCAAGAGACCCAGTACTTC
CDR3 protein: CASSDTFQETQYF

J gene: TRBJ2-7
V gene: TRBV12-3/TRBV12-4
D gene: -
clone size: -
CDR3 DNA: TGTGCCAGCACCTTAGCCCCCGGCTACGAGCAGTACTTC
CDR3 protein: CASTLAPGYEQYF